Below are 10 T cell receptor beta chains sequenced from a single sample in a study of regulatory dendritic cells for organ transplantation. Sorted subsets were CFSE-labeled and cultured roughly 5 days with allogeneic dendritic cells. The table came from immunoSEQ multiplex PCR; TCRdb's copy has only in-frame clones and leaves some out. Of 20,000 or so clones in the sample, roughly 80% were seen once. Their antigen targets remain unknown. Sequenced: memory CD4+ T cells from blood cultured with regulatory dendritic cells. Subset here: CD45RO+ memory T cells. The source is a human donor in good health.

V gene TRBV13 combines with J gene TRBJ2-3, with 8 positions matching TRBD2. This CDR3 is 16 amino acids long. Losses at the gene ends were 0 bases for V and 6 bases for J; bases not matched to a gene: 8. Germline assignment: CDR1 PRHDT and CDR2 FYEKMQ (reference sequence). Written as DNA, the CDR3 is TGTGCCAGCAGCTTAGGTGGTTTAGCGGGGACGGATACGCAGTATTTT. Encoded protein: CASSLGGLAGTDTQYF.

The genes are TRBV27 and TRBJ2-7; tentative D call: TRBD1 (5 bases). From germline, CDR1 is MNHEY and CDR2 SMNVEV (reference sequence). The V end was cut by 5 bases, the J end by 5 bases, with 16 bases between. This CDR3 spans 14 amino acids. CDR3 loop: CASSQVQADDEQYF. The CDR3 DNA reads TGTGCCAGCAGTCAGGTACAGGCCGATGACGAGCAGTACTTC.

The rearrangement links TRBV2 to TRBJ1-2; D is perhaps TRBD1 (5 bases). The V and J ends lost 5 bases and 4 bases respectively, with 14 bases between them. Germline values: CDR1 SNHLY, CDR2 FYNNEI. The CDR3 covers 14 residues. The CDR3 DNA is TGTGCCAGCAGTCCCCGGGACCCCCTCTATGGCTACACCTTC. Amino acid sequence: CASSPRDPLYGYTF.

The gene calls are TRBV6-5 and TRBJ2-3; D not resolved. The germline gives CDR1 MNHEY, CDR2 SVGAGI. The germline V and J ends were trimmed by 6 bases and 0 bases, with 13 bases remaining between them. This CDR3 spans 15 amino acids. The DNA of the CDR3 is TGTGCCAGCAGCCGGACGCCCGAAAGCACAGATACGCAGTATTTT. This translates into CASSRTPESTDTQYF.

This chain links TRBV5-6 with TRBJ1-2; maybe TRBD1 (6 bases). The CDR3 runs to 12 residues. V was clipped by 7 bases and J by 4 bases, with 11 bases between them. Germline V gene sequence: CDR1 SGHDT, CDR2 YYEEEE. The CDR3 region is CASEGGAYGYTF. As DNA, the CDR3 is TGTGCCAGCGAGGGGGGTGCCTATGGCTACACCTTC.

The chain carries TRBV2 and TRBJ1-5; 7 nucleotides line up with TRBD1. Germline V gene lookup returns CDR1 SNHLY and CDR2 FYNNEI. Unmatched junction bases numbered 6, after V lost 7 bases and J lost 0 bases. The CDR3 is made up of 15 amino acids. CDR3 region: CASTAGGNSNQPQHF. CDR3 nucleotide sequence: TGTGCCAGCACGGCAGGGGGGAATAGCAATCAGCCCCAGCATTTT. Full variable domain (rest looked up from reference TRBV2 and TRBJ1-5): EPEVTQTPSHQVTQMGQEVILRCVPISNHLYFYWYRQILGQKVEFLVSFYNNEISEKSEIFDDQFSVERPDGSNFTLKIRSTKLEDSAMYFCASTAGGNSNQPQHFGDGTRLSIL.

V usage is TRBV28 and J usage is TRBJ2-7; the match to TRBD2 covers 8 bases. This CDR3 has 14 residues. From germline, CDR1 is MDHEN and CDR2 SYDVKM. V lost 5 bases to trimming and J lost 3 bases; unmatched junction nucleotides: 6. Here the CDR3 reads CASSPGTSLYEQYF. As DNA, the CDR3 is TGTGCCAGCAGTCCCGGGACTAGTCTCTACGAGCAGTACTTC.

The chain employs TRBV7-8 and TRBJ2-3, with D tentatively TRBD2 (6 bases). Trimming left V 0 bases short and J 0 bases short, with 10 bases between. Looked up from germline, CDR1 is SGHVS and CDR2 is FQNEAQ. This CDR3 region has 16 residues. The CDR3 DNA sequence: TGTGCCAGCAGCTTAGCGCTACGGGGGAGCACAGATACGCAGTATTTT. Protein: CASSLALRGSTDTQYF.

The J gene is TRBJ2-2, the V gene TRBV10-2; TRBD2 aligns across 8 bases. Per germline, CDR1 WSHSY and CDR2 SAAADI. The V and J ends lost 4 bases and 5 bases, in that order; junction bases with no gene match: 6. The CDR3 totals 15 residues. The CDR3 is CASSGGSGVTGELFF. The CDR3 bases are TGCGCCAGCAGTGGGGGTAGCGGGGTAACCGGGGAGCTGTTTTTT.

The J gene is TRBJ2-7, the V gene TRBV18; possibly TRBD2 for D (5 bases). Trimming took 3 bases from V and 3 from J, leaving 18 bases between them. The germline gives CDR1 KGHSH, CDR2 LQKENI. CDR3 length equals 16 residues. The CDR3 region has the DNA TGTGCCAGCTCACCCAACCCACTGAAAACTAGCTACGAGCAGTACTTC. Protein sequence: CASSPNPLKTSYEQYF.